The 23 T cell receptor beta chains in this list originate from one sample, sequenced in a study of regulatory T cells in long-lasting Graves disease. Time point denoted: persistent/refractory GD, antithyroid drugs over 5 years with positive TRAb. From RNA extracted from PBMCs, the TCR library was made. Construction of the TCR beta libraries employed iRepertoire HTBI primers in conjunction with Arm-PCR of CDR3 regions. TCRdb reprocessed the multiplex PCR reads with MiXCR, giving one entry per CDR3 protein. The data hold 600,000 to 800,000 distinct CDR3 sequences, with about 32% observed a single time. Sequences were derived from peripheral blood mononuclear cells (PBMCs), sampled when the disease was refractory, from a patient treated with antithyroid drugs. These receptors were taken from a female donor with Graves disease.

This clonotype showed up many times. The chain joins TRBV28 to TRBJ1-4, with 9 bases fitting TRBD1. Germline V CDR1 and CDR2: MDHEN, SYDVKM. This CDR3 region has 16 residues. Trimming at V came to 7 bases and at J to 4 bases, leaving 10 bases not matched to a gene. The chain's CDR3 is CASNPWGTGNNEKLFF. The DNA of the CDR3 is TGTGCCAGCAACCCTTGGGGGACAGGGAATAATGAAAAACTGTTTTTT. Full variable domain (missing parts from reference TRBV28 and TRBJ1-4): DVKVTQSSRYLVKRTGEKVFLECVQDMDHENMFWYRQDPGLGLRLIYFSYDVKMKEKGDIPEGYSVSREKKERFSLILESASTNQTSMYLCASNPWGTGNNEKLFFGSGTQLSVL.

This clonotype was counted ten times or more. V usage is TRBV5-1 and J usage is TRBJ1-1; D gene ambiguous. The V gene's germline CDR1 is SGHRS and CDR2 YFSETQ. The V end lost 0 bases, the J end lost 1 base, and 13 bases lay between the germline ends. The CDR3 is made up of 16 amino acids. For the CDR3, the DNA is TGCGCCAGCAGCTTGGACATGCTTCGACAGAACACTGAAGCTTTCTTT. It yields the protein CASSLDMLRQNTEAFF.

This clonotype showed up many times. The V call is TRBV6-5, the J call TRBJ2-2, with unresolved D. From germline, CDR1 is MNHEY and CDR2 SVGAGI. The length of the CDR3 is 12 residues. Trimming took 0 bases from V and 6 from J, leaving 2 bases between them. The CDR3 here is CASSYSAGELFF. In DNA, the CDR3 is TGTGCCAGCAGTTACTCAGCCGGGGAGCTGTTTTTT.

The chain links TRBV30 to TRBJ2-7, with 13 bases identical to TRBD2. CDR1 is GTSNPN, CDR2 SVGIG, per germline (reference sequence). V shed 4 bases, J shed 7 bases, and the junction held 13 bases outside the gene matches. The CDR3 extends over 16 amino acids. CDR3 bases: TGTGCCTGGAATCGGGGACTAGCGGGACGAGGGGGAGAGCAGTACTTC. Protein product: CAWNRGLAGRGGEQYF. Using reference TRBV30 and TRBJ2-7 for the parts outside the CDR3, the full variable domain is SQTIHQWPATLVQPVGSPLSLECTVEGTSNPNLYWYRQAAGRGLQLLFYSVGIGQISSEVPQNLSASRPQDRQFILSSKKLLLSDSGFYLCAWNRGLAGRGGEQYFGPGTRLTVT.

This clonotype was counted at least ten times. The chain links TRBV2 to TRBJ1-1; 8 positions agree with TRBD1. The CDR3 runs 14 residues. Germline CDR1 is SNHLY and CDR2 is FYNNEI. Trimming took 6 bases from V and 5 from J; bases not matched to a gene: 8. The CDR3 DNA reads TGTGCCAGCAGGGACAGGGCAGGGGATACTGAAGCTTTCTTT. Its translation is CASRDRAGDTEAFF.

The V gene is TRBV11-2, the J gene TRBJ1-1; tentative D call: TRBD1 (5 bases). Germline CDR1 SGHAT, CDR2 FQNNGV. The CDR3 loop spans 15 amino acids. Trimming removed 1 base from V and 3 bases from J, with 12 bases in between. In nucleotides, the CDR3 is TGTGCCAGCAGCTTAGGTATCAGGGAACACACTGAAGCTTTCTTT. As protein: CASSLGIREHTEAFF. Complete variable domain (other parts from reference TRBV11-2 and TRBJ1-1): EAGVAQSPRYKIIEKRQSVAFWCNPISGHATLYWYQQILGQGPKLLIQFQNNGVVDDSQLPKDRFSAERLKGVDSTLKIQPAKLEDSAVYLCASSLGIREHTEAFFGQGTRLTVV.

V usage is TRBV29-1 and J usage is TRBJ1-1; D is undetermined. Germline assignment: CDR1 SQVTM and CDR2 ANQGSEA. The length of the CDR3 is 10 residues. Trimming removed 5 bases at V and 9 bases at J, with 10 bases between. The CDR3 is CSVLHGKAFF. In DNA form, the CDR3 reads TGCAGCGTTCTTCACGGAAAAGCTTTCTTT.

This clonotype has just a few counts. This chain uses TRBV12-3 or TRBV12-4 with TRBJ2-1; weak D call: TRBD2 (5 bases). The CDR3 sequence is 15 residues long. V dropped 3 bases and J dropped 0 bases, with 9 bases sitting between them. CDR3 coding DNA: TGTGCCAGCAGTTTTGCGGGTAGCTCCTACAATGAGCAGTTCTTC. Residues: CASSFAGSSYNEQFF.

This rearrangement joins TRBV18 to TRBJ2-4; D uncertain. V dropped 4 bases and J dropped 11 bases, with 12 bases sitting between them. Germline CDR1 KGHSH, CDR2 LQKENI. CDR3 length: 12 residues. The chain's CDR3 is CASSQTTYLQYF. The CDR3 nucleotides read TGTGCCAGCTCACAAACGACTTACCTTCAGTACTTC.

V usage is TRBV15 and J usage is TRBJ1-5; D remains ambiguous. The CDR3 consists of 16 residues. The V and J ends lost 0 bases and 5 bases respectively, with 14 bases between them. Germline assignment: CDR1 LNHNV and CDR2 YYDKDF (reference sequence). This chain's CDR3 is CATSRDISVGHQPQHF. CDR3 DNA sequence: TGTGCCACCAGCAGAGATATTTCCGTCGGACATCAGCCCCAGCATTTT.

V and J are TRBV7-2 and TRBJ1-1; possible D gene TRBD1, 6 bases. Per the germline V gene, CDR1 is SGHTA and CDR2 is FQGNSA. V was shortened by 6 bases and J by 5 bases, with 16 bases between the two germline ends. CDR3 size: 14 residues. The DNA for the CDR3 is TGTGCCAGCAGTTGGCAGGGGCACGGGACTGAAGCTTTCTTT. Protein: CASSWQGHGTEAFF.

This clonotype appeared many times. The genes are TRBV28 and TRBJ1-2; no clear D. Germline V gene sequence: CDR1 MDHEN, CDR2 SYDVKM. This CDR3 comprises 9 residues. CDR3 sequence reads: CAPGRGYTF. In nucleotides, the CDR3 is TGTGCTCCGGGGAGGGGCTACACCTTC.

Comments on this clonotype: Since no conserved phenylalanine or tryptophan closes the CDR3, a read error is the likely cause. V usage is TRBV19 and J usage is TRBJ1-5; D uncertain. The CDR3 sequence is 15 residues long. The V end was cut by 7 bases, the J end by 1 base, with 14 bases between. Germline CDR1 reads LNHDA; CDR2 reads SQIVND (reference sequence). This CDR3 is CASTSGLVSNQPQHS. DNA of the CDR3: TGTGCCAGTACCTCGGGTTTGGTAAGCAATCAGCCCCAGCATTCT.

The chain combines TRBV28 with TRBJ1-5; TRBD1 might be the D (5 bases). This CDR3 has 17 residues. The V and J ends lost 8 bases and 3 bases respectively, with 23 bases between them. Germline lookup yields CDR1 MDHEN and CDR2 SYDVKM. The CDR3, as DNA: TGTGCCAGCGCTGGGACCCCGGGGCTGGGGCACAATCAGCCCCAGCATTTT. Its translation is CASAGTPGLGHNQPQHF.

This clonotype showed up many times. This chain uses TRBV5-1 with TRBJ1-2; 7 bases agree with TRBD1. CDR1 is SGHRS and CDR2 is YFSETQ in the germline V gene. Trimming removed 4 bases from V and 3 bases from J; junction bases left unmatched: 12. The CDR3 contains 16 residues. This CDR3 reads CASSLAPSGQDYGYTF. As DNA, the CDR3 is TGCGCCAGCAGCCTCGCCCCCTCAGGACAGGACTATGGCTACACCTTC.

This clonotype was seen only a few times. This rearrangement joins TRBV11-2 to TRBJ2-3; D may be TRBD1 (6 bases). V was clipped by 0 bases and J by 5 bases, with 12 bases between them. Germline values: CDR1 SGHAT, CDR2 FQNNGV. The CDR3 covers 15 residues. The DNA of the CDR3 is TGTGCCAGCAGCTTAGACGGCAGGGGAGTAGATACGCAGTATTTT. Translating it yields CASSLDGRGVDTQYF.

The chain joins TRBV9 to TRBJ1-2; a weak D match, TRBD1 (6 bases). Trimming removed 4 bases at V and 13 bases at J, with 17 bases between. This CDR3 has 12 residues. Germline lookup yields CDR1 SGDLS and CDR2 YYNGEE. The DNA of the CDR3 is TGTGCCAGCAGCAACGCACAGGGCAGGGGCACCTTC. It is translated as CASSNAQGRGTF.

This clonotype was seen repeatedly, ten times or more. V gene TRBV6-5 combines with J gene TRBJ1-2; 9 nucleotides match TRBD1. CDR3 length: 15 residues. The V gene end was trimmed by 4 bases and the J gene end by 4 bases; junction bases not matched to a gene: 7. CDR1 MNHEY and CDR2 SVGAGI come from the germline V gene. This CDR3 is CASSSEGTGRYGYTF. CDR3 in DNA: TGTGCCAGCAGTTCTGAAGGGACAGGGCGCTATGGCTACACCTTC.

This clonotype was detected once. CDR3 coding DNA: TGTGCCAGCAGTTTGGAGGGACATACGGGGGGGGAGCAGTACTTC. Its translation is CASSLEGHTGGEQYF. V usage is TRBV12-3 or TRBV12-4 and J usage is TRBJ2-7; TRBD2 matches 8 bases. This CDR3 contains 15 residues. Trimming removed 3 bases from V and 7 bases from J; junction bases left unmatched: 11.

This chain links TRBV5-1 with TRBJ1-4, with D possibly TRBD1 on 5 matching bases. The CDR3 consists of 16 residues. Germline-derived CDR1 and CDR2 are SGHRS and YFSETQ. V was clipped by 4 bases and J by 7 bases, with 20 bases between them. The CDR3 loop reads CASSPTDSLRGEKLFF. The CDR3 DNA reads TGCGCCAGCAGCCCCACTGACAGTCTCAGAGGTGAAAAACTGTTTTTT.

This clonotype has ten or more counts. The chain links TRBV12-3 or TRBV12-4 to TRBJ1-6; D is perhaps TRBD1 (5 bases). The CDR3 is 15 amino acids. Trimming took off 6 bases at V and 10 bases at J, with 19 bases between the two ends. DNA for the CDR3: TGTGCCAGCAGGCGCGACGGAATCAAGGGGTCACCCCTCCACTTT. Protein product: CASRRDGIKGSPLHF.

The CDR3 protein is CASTLPGLFYEQYF. CDR3 coding DNA: TGTGCCAGCACCCTACCCGGACTATTTTACGAGCAGTACTTC. This chain uses TRBV6-1 with TRBJ2-7, with D maybe TRBD2 (6 bases). This CDR3 has 14 amino acids. Per the germline V gene, CDR1 is MNHNS and CDR2 is SASEGT. The germline V and J ends were trimmed by 7 bases and 4 bases, with 17 bases remaining between them.

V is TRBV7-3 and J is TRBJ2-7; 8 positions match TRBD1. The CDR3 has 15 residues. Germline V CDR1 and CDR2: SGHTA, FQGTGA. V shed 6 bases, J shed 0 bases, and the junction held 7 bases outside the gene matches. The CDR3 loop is CASSEYRGDSYEQYF. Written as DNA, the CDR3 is TGTGCCAGCAGTGAATACAGGGGGGACTCCTACGAGCAGTACTTC.